These T cell receptor beta chains were read from a single sample in a study of beta chain features in type 1 diabetes. Sequencing used immunoSEQ multiplex PCR; TCRdb keeps in-frame clones, though not all of them. The data contain about 150,000 clones, approximately 13% of them singletons. The specimen was central memory CD4+ T cells from blood. These receptors came from a man aged 18-30 years with type 1 diabetes. CDR3s include the opening cysteine and the closing phenylalanine or tryptophan. Fields, in order: CDR3 protein, CDR3 DNA, D gene, J gene, clone size, V gene. The D gene is left open where the match is weak. Size values are once, few and many counts, or a class for expanded clones, and some rows have none.

CDR3: CASSPPVNYGYTF; DNA: TGTGCCAGCTCACCACCGGTAAACTATGGCTACACCTTC; D: NA; J: TRBJ1-2; size: NA; V: TRBV18
CDR3: CATSRMEGWTSGANVLTF; DNA: TGTGCCACCAGCAGGATGGAGGGGTGGACCTCTGGGGCCAACGTCCTGACTTTC; D: NA; J: TRBJ2-6; size: NA; V: TRBV15
CDR3: CASSLGGEKLFF; DNA: TGTGCCAGCAGTTTGGGGGGTGAAAAACTGTTTTTT; D: NA; J: TRBJ1-4; size: few; V: TRBV27
CDR3: CASSPGPASTEAFF; DNA: TGCGCCAGCAGCCCGGGACCTGCGAGCACTGAAGCTTTCTTT; D: NA; J: TRBJ1-1; size: NA; V: TRBV5-1
CDR3: CASSKQVRKRVKLFF; DNA: TGTGCCAGCAGCAAACAGGTCCGAAAGAGGGTAAAACTGTTTTTT; D: NA; J: TRBJ1-4; size: NA; V: TRBV21-1
CDR3: CASSQSSNYGYTF; DNA: TGTGCCAGCAGCCAATCTTCGAACTATGGCTACACCTTC; D: NA; J: TRBJ1-2; size: many; V: TRBV16
CDR3: CASSPRTGEVRTQYF; DNA: TGTGCCAGCAGCCCGCGGACAGGGGAAGTTCGGACCCAGTACTTC; D: TRBD1; J: TRBJ2-5; size: NA; V: TRBV11-2
CDR3: CAWSTTVYEQYF; DNA: TGTGCCTGGAGTACTACAGTTTACGAGCAGTACTTC; D: NA; J: TRBJ2-7; size: many; V: TRBV30
CDR3: CASSTRSREEYF; DNA: TGTGCCAGTAGTACAAGAAGCCGAGAGGAGTATTTT; D: NA; J: TRBJ2-3; size: medium-sized; V: TRBV19
CDR3: CASSLSGAGLYNSPLHF; DNA: TGTGCCAGCAGCTTATCGGGAGCGGGGCTCTATAATTCACCCCTCCACTTT; D: NA; J: TRBJ1-6; size: NA; V: TRBV7-6
CDR3: CASIPDRGLAEAFF; DNA: TGTGCCAGCATCCCGGACAGGGGATTAGCTGAAGCTTTCTTT; D: TRBD1; J: TRBJ1-1; size: NA; V: TRBV6-1
CDR3: CASSALGTNSPLHF; DNA: TGTGCCAGCAGCGCTTTGGGGACTAATTCACCCCTCCACTTT; D: NA; J: TRBJ1-6; size: few; V: TRBV2
CDR3: CATGKPGQLDIQYF; DNA: TGTGCCACCGGGAAACCGGGACAGCTGGACATTCAGTACTTC; D: TRBD1; J: TRBJ2-4; size: few; V: TRBV10-3